This TCR beta chain was documented in a study of blood T cell repertoires in COVID-19. Looking at the study overall: Spain, Italy and the United States supplied samples that represented acute and convalescent COVID-19. T cells, B-cell-depleted T cells, or PBMCs provided the cDNA or gDNA that served as material.

Study members were between roughly 18 and 100 years old and lived in 24 US regions. This CDR3 spans 17 amino acids. Germline-derived CDR1 and CDR2 are DFQATT and SNEGSKA (reference sequence). Unmatched junction bases numbered 8, after V lost 3 bases and J lost 0 bases. Original analysis: Reference gene primer amplification in the assay estimated nucleated cell counts. TCRdb's table, derived via immunoSEQ multiplex PCR, lists solely in-frame clones and lacks some. That table gives V, J and clone size, and the DNA gave D and trimming. The table has about 230,000 clones, 88% seen once. The receptor's source is a woman aged 40 to 50 with acute COVID-19. The genes are TRBV20-1 and TRBJ2-4; 10 positions agree with TRBD2. The sample consisted of PBMCs or T cells enriched from blood (not recorded which). The CDR3 DNA sequence: TGCAGTGCTAGTTCGCTAGCGGGAGCCTCAGCCAAAAACATTCAGTACTTC. Translation gives CSASSLAGASAKNIQYF.